What follows are 20 T cell receptor beta chains derived from one specimen sequenced in a study of chemoradiotherapy in HPV16-positive cancers. Assay used: immunoSEQ multiplex PCR; TCRdb lists only in-frame clones, some missing. The table lists approximately 12,000 clones, 85% to 90% of them singletons. The source material was blood, sampled from a patient who underwent chemoradiotherapy. These receptors were taken from a human donor with HPV-associated anogenital cancer.

The gene calls are TRBV6-1 and TRBJ2-7; tentative D call: TRBD2 (6 bases). Trimming removed 1 base from V and 2 bases from J, with 12 bases in between. The CDR3 spans 15 residues. In germline, CDR1 is MNHNS, CDR2 SASEGT. The DNA for the CDR3 is TGTGCCAGCAGTGAAGGGGGACTTAGTCCCTACGAGCAGTACTTC. Its protein is CASSEGGLSPYEQYF.

This rearrangement joins TRBV7-8 to TRBJ2-5; the D gene is possibly TRBD1 (6 bases). Trimming removed 1 base at V and 4 bases at J, with 16 bases between. Looked up from germline, CDR1 is SGHVS and CDR2 is FQNEAQ. The CDR3 is 16 residues long. The CDR3, as DNA: TGTGCCAGCAGCTTAGGATCAGGGGTGAAAGGAGAGACCCAGTACTTC. The encoded protein is CASSLGSGVKGETQYF.

The CDR3 region has the DNA TGTGCCATCAAGACTGGCAATGAGCAGTTCTTC. Amino acid sequence: CAIKTGNEQFF. The V gene is TRBV10-3, the J gene TRBJ2-1; no reliable D call. Germline V gene data show CDR1 as ENHRY and CDR2 as SYGVKD. The CDR3 is made up of 11 amino acids. Trimming pared 7 bases from V and 6 bases from J, leaving 7 bases between.

This clone was observed a few times. This sequence joins TRBV2 and TRBJ2-3; 9 nucleotides line up with TRBD1. Germline CDR1 SNHLY, CDR2 FYNNEI. The CDR3 extends over 15 amino acids. J gave up 5 bases and V 5 bases, and 8 bases lay outside the gene matches. The CDR3: CASSWGQGGEDTQYF. The CDR3 DNA reads as TGTGCCAGCAGTTGGGGACAGGGTGGGGAAGATACGCAGTATTTT.

This clone was observed a single time. The chain uses TRBV15 and TRBJ2-7, with 7 bases that match TRBD1. Germline CDR1 reads LNHNV; CDR2 reads YYDKDF (reference sequence). The CDR3 has 14 residues. The V gene end was trimmed by 3 bases and the J gene end by 6 bases; junction bases not matched to a gene: 8. CDR3: CATSRPGTDSEQYF. The CDR3 DNA sequence: TGTGCCACCAGCAGGCCCGGGACAGACAGCGAGCAGTACTTC.

This clone came up once. The gene calls are TRBV5-1 and TRBJ2-5; D is perhaps TRBD1 (7 bases). The CDR3 is 14 amino acids. The germline gives CDR1 SGHRS, CDR2 YFSETQ. V shed 5 bases and J shed 1 base, with 12 bases lying between them. The CDR3 DNA is TGCGCCAGCAGTTGGAGGGACAGCCAAGAGACCCAGTACTTC. Protein: CASSWRDSQETQYF.

V gene TRBV23-1 combines with J gene TRBJ2-1; no firm D call. TRBV23-1 is an ORF for which the function is uncertain. The CDR3 contains 16 residues. The V gene lost 4 bases and the J gene lost 0 bases, with 13 bases spanning the gap. The CDR3 protein is CASSLGRLVSYNEQFF. CDR3 sequence (DNA): TGCGCCAGCAGTCTAGGAAGACTCGTCTCCTACAATGAGCAGTTCTTC.

This clone was detected a few times. This chain uses TRBV7-9 with TRBJ1-1; D call uncertain. V was shortened by 5 bases and J by 0 bases, with 13 bases between the two germline ends. The CDR3 extends over 15 amino acids. CDR1 SEHNR and CDR2 FQNEAQ come from the germline V gene (reference sequence). CDR3 in amino acids: CASSPRTLMNTEAFF. The CDR3 DNA is TGTGCCAGCAGCCCACGGACCCTCATGAACACTGAAGCTTTCTTT.

This chain connects TRBV30 to TRBJ1-5, with 7 bases lining up with TRBD1. V shed 2 bases, J shed 7 bases, and the junction held 8 bases outside the gene matches. This CDR3 spans 14 amino acids. From germline, CDR1 is GTSNPN and CDR2 SVGIG (reference sequence). The CDR3 nucleotides are TGTGCCTGGAGTAAAGGGGGCGCAGGACAGCCCCAGCATTTT. It specifies CAWSKGGAGQPQHF.

The rearrangement links TRBV18 to TRBJ2-1, with 9 bases lining up with TRBD2. The V segment lost 0 bases and the J segment 6 bases; nucleotides outside the gene matches: 6. Per the germline V gene, CDR1 is KGHSH and CDR2 is LQKENI. This CDR3 comprises 16 residues. The CDR3 region is CASSPPAGGLRNEQFF. CDR3 coding DNA: TGTGCCAGCTCACCACCGGCGGGGGGGCTCCGCAATGAGCAGTTCTTC.

The chain is built from TRBV5-4 and TRBJ2-6; a possible D gene is TRBD2 (6 bases). Germline V gene data show CDR1 as SGHNT and CDR2 as YYREEE (reference sequence). Trimming removed 4 bases at V and 7 bases at J, with 18 bases between. The CDR3 contains 16 residues. CDR3 in amino acids: CASSPETGRGANVLTF. CDR3 DNA: TGTGCCAGCAGCCCCGAGACTGGGCGGGGAGCCAACGTCCTGACTTTC.

This clone was counted once. J is TRBJ2-5 and V is TRBV19; TRBD2 matches 9 bases. The CDR3 consists of 17 residues. Germline V gene data show CDR1 as LNHDA and CDR2 as SQIVND (reference sequence). Losses at the gene ends were 5 bases for V and 0 bases for J; bases not matched to a gene: 10. The CDR3 reads CASSGGWASGDQETQYF. CDR3 DNA: TGTGCCAGTAGTGGGGGTTGGGCTAGCGGGGACCAAGAGACCCAGTACTTC.

The chain links TRBV5-1 to TRBJ2-7, with D perhaps given as TRBD1 or TRBD2 (6 bases each). Trimming stripped 4 bases from V and 0 bases from J, with 14 bases between. There are 15 residues in the CDR3. The germline gives CDR1 SGHRS, CDR2 YFSETQ. The CDR3 DNA sequence: TGCGCCAGCAGCAGGGGGGAAGCCGTCTCCTACGAGCAGTACTTC. It encodes CASSRGEAVSYEQYF. The full variable domain, its missing parts supplied by reference TRBV5-1 and TRBJ2-7, is KAGVTQTPRYLIKTRGQQVTLSCSPISGHRSVSWYQQTPGQGLQFLFEYFSETQRNKGNFPGRFSGRQFSNSRSEMNVSTLELGDSALYLCASSRGEAVSYEQYFGPGTRLTVT.

This clone was observed a handful of times. V and J are TRBV10-1 and TRBJ2-1, with 9 bases matching TRBD2. The CDR3 has 18 amino acids. Germline V gene sequence: CDR1 WNHNN, CDR2 SYGVQD (reference sequence). V shed 0 bases, J shed 6 bases, and the junction held 12 bases outside the gene matches. CDR3 DNA sequence: TGCGCCAGCAGTGAGTCGACGGGCTCCGCGGGGGGGTTCAATGAGCAGTTCTTC. The encoded protein is CASSESTGSAGGFNEQFF.

The CDR3 sequence is CASSEPLWGEQYF. CDR3 coding DNA: TGTGCCAGCAGTGAACCCCTATGGGGCGAGCAGTACTTC. The J gene is TRBJ2-7, the V gene TRBV2; D not certain. Trimming removed 2 bases from V and 6 bases from J, with 11 bases in between. From germline, CDR1 is SNHLY and CDR2 FYNNEI. The CDR3 covers 13 residues.

The CDR3: CASSSDRGGEKLFF. In DNA form, the CDR3 reads TGCGCCAGCAGCTCGGACAGGGGTGGGGAAAAACTGTTTTTT. The chain employs TRBV10-1 and TRBJ1-4, with TRBD1 identical over 9 bases. Germline CDR1 WNHNN, CDR2 SYGVQD (reference sequence). This CDR3 comprises 14 residues. The V segment lost 6 bases and the J segment 8 bases; nucleotides outside the gene matches: 7.

The J gene is TRBJ1-2, the V gene TRBV2; D might be TRBD1 (5 bases). Deletions cut 6 bases from V and 5 bases from J, with 13 bases between. The CDR3 is made up of 13 amino acids. Germline values: CDR1 SNHLY, CDR2 FYNNEI. Here the CDR3 DNA reads TGTGCCAGCAGCCCTGGGGGTTTATATGGCTACACCTTC. Translation: CASSPGGLYGYTF.

The chain's CDR3 is CASSSVGASGNTIYF. CDR3 coding DNA: TGTGCCAGCAGCTCGGTAGGGGCCTCTGGAAACACCATATATTTT. This chain connects TRBV5-5 to TRBJ1-3; D is perhaps TRBD1 (5 bases). The V end lost 3 bases, the J end lost 0 bases, and 10 bases lay between the germline ends. CDR3 length: 15 residues. Germline assignment: CDR1 SGHKS and CDR2 YYEKEE (reference sequence).

This clone was detected once. V and J are TRBV7-2 and TRBJ2-5; tentative D call: TRBD1 (6 bases). The CDR3 loop spans 16 amino acids. Germline V lookup: CDR1 SGHTA, CDR2 FQGNSA. V was pared by 2 bases and J by 5 bases, with 18 bases between. Here the CDR3 DNA reads TGTGCCAGCAGCTTAAATCAGGACAGACGAAGGGAGACCCAGTACTTC. Its translation is CASSLNQDRRRETQYF.

The chain couples TRBV20-1 to TRBJ2-1, with D unresolved. V lost 3 bases and J lost 7, with 4 bases in between. Germline loops: CDR1 DFQATT, CDR2 SNEGSKA (reference sequence). The CDR3 is made up of 10 amino acids. The CDR3: CSASWNEQFF. In DNA, the CDR3 is TGCAGTGCTAGCTGGAATGAGCAGTTCTTC.